Presented here are 5 T cell receptor beta chains from one specimen sequenced in a study of cytomegalovirus exposure and HLA in healthy donors. PCR involved 60 Vbeta and 13 Jbeta primers. Produced via immunoSEQ multiplex PCR; TCRdb's table is partial and in-frame only. The table shows some 130,000 clones, with 80% occurring only once. Sequencing used PBMCs. The receptors were sampled from a male donor in good health and CMV-seronegative.

The V call is TRBV6-5, the J call TRBJ1-1, with a tentative D call TRBD1 (6 bases). Germline-derived CDR1 and CDR2 are MNHEY and SVGAGI. The V end lost 6 bases, the J end lost 0 bases, and 11 bases lay between the germline ends. This CDR3 has 14 amino acids. CDR3 bases: TGTGCCAGCAGGAGAACAGGGATGAACACTGAAGCTTTCTTT. Translation: CASRRTGMNTEAFF.

This clone was picked up one time. V gene TRBV7-2 combines with J gene TRBJ2-5, with a weak D call TRBD2 (7 bases). Germline assignment: CDR1 SGHTA and CDR2 FQGNSA. The germline V and J ends were trimmed by 7 bases and 5 bases, with 14 bases remaining between them. This CDR3 spans 13 amino acids. The CDR3 region has the DNA TGTGCCAGCATGGGGGGGGGCGAGGAGACCCAGTACTTC. It is translated as CASMGGGEETQYF. The variable domain in full, with the rest retrieved from reference TRBV7-2 and TRBJ2-5, is GAGVSQSPSNKVTEKGKDVELRCDPISGHTALYWYRQSLGQGLEFLIYFQGNSAPDKSGLPSDRFSAERTGGSVSTLTIQRTQQEDSAVYLCASMGGGEETQYFGPGTRLLVL.

The genes are TRBV5-1 and TRBJ1-4; 10 nucleotides agree with TRBD1. V was pared by 3 bases and J by 7 bases, with 3 bases of the junction left unmatched. The CDR3 runs 14 residues. From germline, CDR1 is SGHRS and CDR2 YFSETQ. The CDR3 loop reads CASSSGTGAEKLFF. The CDR3 region has the DNA TGCGCCAGCAGCTCCGGGACAGGGGCTGAAAAACTGTTTTTT.

The chain links TRBV28 to TRBJ2-1; 7 bases align to TRBD2. This CDR3 is built from 13 residues. From germline, CDR1 is MDHEN and CDR2 SYDVKM. V trimming: 8 bases; J trimming: 4 bases; junction bases outside the gene matches: 5. The CDR3 DNA reads as TGTGCCAGCCGGGGGGACCAATACAATGAGCAGTTCTTC. Amino acids: CASRGDQYNEQFF.

The V gene is TRBV19, the J gene TRBJ2-2; 9 bases are a match to TRBD1. The CDR3 sequence is 15 residues long. Trimming at V came to 10 bases and at J to 5 bases, leaving 11 bases not matched to a gene. Germline CDR1 reads LNHDA; CDR2 reads SQIVND (reference sequence). CDR3 region: CAISRDREGTGELFF. The CDR3 DNA reads as TGTGCCATATCCCGGGACAGGGAGGGGACCGGGGAGCTGTTTTTT.